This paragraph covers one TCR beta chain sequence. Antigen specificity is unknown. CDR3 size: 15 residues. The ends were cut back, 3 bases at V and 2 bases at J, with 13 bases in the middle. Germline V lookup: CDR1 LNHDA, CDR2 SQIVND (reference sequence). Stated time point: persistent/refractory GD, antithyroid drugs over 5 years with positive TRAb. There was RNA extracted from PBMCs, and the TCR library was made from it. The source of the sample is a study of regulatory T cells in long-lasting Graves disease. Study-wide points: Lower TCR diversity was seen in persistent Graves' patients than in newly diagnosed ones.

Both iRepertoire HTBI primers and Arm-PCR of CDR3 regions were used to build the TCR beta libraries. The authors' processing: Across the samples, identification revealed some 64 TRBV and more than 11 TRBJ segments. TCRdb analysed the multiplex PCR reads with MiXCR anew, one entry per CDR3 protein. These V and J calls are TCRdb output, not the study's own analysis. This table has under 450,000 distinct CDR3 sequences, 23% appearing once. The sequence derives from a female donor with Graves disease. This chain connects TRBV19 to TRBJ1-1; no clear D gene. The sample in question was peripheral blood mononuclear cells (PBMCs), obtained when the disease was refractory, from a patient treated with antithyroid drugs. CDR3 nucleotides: TGTGCCAGTAGTATCGGGAACAGAATTAACACTGAAGCTTTCTTT. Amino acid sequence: CASSIGNRINTEAFF.